A selection of T cell receptor beta chains follows, all from one sample in a study of T cell repertoires in cytomegalovirus infection. Via MiXCR, TCRdb re-called the reads, giving one row per CDR3 protein. Among 700,000 to 850,000 distinct CDR3 sequences listed, less than 35% were seen once. What these receptors recognize is not known. Sequenced here: cultured CD8+ T cells from PBMCs, sampled from culture after CMV antigen stimulation. The receptors come from a human donor in good health (CMV status not recorded). Some clones in this sample may be carry-over from other donors' samples. CDR3s include the opening cysteine and the closing phenylalanine or tryptophan. A D gene is named only where the DNA matches it firmly. Part of the rows lack a size; the others show once, few, many or a class for expanded clones.

CDR3aa: CASSIDVGSYGYTF; CDR3nt: TGTGCCAGTAGTATAGACGTGGGGAGCTATGGCTACACCTTC; v_gene: TRBV19; d_gene: .; abundance: .; j_gene: TRBJ1-2
CDR3aa: CSARRGTDTQYF; CDR3nt: TGCAGTGCTAGGAGGGGCACAGATACGCAGTATTTT; v_gene: TRBV20-1; d_gene: .; abundance: few; j_gene: TRBJ2-3
CDR3aa: CASSEIQGPGGYTF; CDR3nt: TGTGCCAGCAGTGAAATACAGGGCCCAGGTGGCTACACCTTC; v_gene: TRBV6-1; d_gene: .; abundance: .; j_gene: TRBJ1-2
CDR3aa: CASSYRDRGANYGYTF; CDR3nt: TGTGCCAGCAGTTACCGTGACAGGGGAGCTAACTATGGCTACACCTTC; v_gene: TRBV6-5; d_gene: TRBD1; abundance: many; j_gene: TRBJ1-2
CDR3aa: CASSFPLTENYNEQFF; CDR3nt: TGTGCCAGCAGCTTCCCCCTGACTGAAAACTACAATGAGCAGTTCTTC; v_gene: TRBV7-9; d_gene: .; abundance: .; j_gene: TRBJ2-1
CDR3aa: CASSPTSGVLQTQYF; CDR3nt: TGTGCCAGCAGCCCGACTAGCGGAGTCCTACAGACCCAGTACTTC; v_gene: TRBV6-2/TRBV6-3; d_gene: TRBD2; abundance: .; j_gene: TRBJ2-5
CDR3aa: CASSLPTSGRLGEQYF; CDR3nt: TGTGCCAGCAGTCTACCTACTAGCGGACGTTTGGGCGAGCAGTACTTC; v_gene: TRBV7-9; d_gene: TRBD2; abundance: few; j_gene: TRBJ2-7
CDR3aa: CASSPGTSRSYEQYF; CDR3nt: TGTGCTAGCAGCCCCGGGACTAGTAGATCCTACGAGCAGTACTTC; v_gene: TRBV7-7; d_gene: TRBD2; abundance: .; j_gene: TRBJ2-7
CDR3aa: CASSLPRTGQWEYF; CDR3nt: TGTGCCAGCAGCTTGCCTAGGACAGGTCAATGGGAGTACTTC; v_gene: TRBV5-6; d_gene: TRBD1; abundance: .; j_gene: TRBJ2-7
CDR3aa: CASSPEGQGVTKNIQYF; CDR3nt: TGTGCCAGCAGCCCTGAAGGACAGGGGGTTACCAAAAACATTCAGTACTTC; v_gene: TRBV9; d_gene: TRBD1; abundance: .; j_gene: TRBJ2-4
CDR3aa: CASSLGGLAVEQFF; CDR3nt: TGTGCCAGCAGCTTAGGGGGACTAGCGGTAGAGCAGTTCTTC; v_gene: TRBV7-8; d_gene: TRBD2; abundance: many; j_gene: TRBJ2-1
CDR3aa: CASSLEGNPEAFF; CDR3nt: TGCGCCAGCAGCCTGGAGGGGAACCCTGAAGCTTTCTTT; v_gene: TRBV5-1; d_gene: .; abundance: .; j_gene: TRBJ1-1
CDR3aa: CASSQRGDEQFF; CDR3nt: TGCGCCAGCAGCCAACGAGGGGATGAGCAGTTCTTC; v_gene: TRBV4-1; d_gene: .; abundance: few; j_gene: TRBJ2-1
CDR3aa: CASTQRGLDEQYF; CDR3nt: TGTGCCAGCACCCAGCGGGGTCTCGACGAGCAGTACTTC; v_gene: TRBV7-4; d_gene: TRBD2; abundance: .; j_gene: TRBJ2-7
CDR3aa: CASSYQGPYGYTF; CDR3nt: TGTGCCAGCAGCTACCAGGGGCCCTATGGCTACACCTTC; v_gene: TRBV7-9; d_gene: .; abundance: few; j_gene: TRBJ1-2
CDR3aa: CASSLAKLGYNEQFF; CDR3nt: TGTGCCAGCAGCTTAGCGAAATTGGGTTACAATGAGCAGTTCTTC; v_gene: TRBV7-9; d_gene: .; abundance: .; j_gene: TRBJ2-1
CDR3aa: CASSSGTSGIEQFF; CDR3nt: TGTGCCAGCAGTAGCGGGACTAGCGGGATTGAGCAGTTCTTC; v_gene: TRBV6-5; d_gene: TRBD2; abundance: many; j_gene: TRBJ2-1
CDR3aa: CASSLYSAGDTQYF; CDR3nt: TGTGCCAGCAGCCTGTATTCAGCGGGAGATACGCAGTATTTT; v_gene: TRBV4-2; d_gene: .; abundance: few; j_gene: TRBJ2-3
CDR3aa: CASSYDPRGFLDEKLFF; CDR3nt: TGTGCCAGCAGTTACGATCCTCGCGGCTTCTTGGATGAAAAACTGTTTTTT; v_gene: TRBV6-2/TRBV6-3; d_gene: .; abundance: few; j_gene: TRBJ1-4
CDR3aa: CASRPDVGTDTQYF; CDR3nt: TGTGCCAGCAGACCCGACGTAGGCACAGATACGCAGTATTTT; v_gene: TRBV6-5; d_gene: .; abundance: .; j_gene: TRBJ2-3
CDR3aa: CASSLGGTGRNPMYNEQFF; CDR3nt: TGTGCCAGCAGCTTGGGGGGGACAGGGAGGAACCCGATGTACAATGAGCAGTTCTTC; v_gene: TRBV5-6; d_gene: TRBD1; abundance: .; j_gene: TRBJ2-1
CDR3aa: CASGLSETQYF; CDR3nt: TGTGCTAGTGGTTTGTCCGAGACCCAGTACTTC; v_gene: TRBV12-5; d_gene: .; abundance: .; j_gene: TRBJ2-5
CDR3aa: CASSLVDRVLAKNIQYF; CDR3nt: TGTGCCAGCAGCTTAGTGGACAGGGTCTTAGCCAAAAACATTCAGTACTTC; v_gene: TRBV7-9; d_gene: TRBD1; abundance: .; j_gene: TRBJ2-4
CDR3aa: CASSQGVGGSTEAFF; CDR3nt: TGCGCCAGCAGCCAGGGAGTGGGGGGTAGCACTGAAGCTTTCTTT; v_gene: TRBV4-1; d_gene: .; abundance: .; j_gene: TRBJ1-1
CDR3aa: CASSSGTAGAHYEQYF; CDR3nt: TGTGCCAGCAGCTCCGGGACCGCCGGGGCGCACTACGAGCAGTACTTC; v_gene: TRBV13; d_gene: .; abundance: .; j_gene: TRBJ2-7
CDR3aa: CASSSTGELFF; CDR3nt: TGTGCCAGCAGCTCCACCGGGGAGCTGTTTTTT; v_gene: TRBV5-1; d_gene: .; abundance: many; j_gene: TRBJ2-2
CDR3aa: CASSLASHKGYSPLHF; CDR3nt: TGTGCCAGCAGCTTAGCCTCACATAAGGGGTATTCACCCCTCCACTTT; v_gene: TRBV11-1; d_gene: .; abundance: many; j_gene: TRBJ1-6
CDR3aa: CASSPGGFSYNEQFF; CDR3nt: TGCGCCAGCAGCCCCGGGGGGTTCTCCTACAATGAGCAGTTCTTC; v_gene: TRBV4-1; d_gene: TRBD2; abundance: many; j_gene: TRBJ2-1
CDR3aa: CASSPLWGGGTEAFF; CDR3nt: TGTGCCAGCAGCCCCCTTTGGGGGGGTGGGACTGAAGCTTTCTTT; v_gene: TRBV7-9; d_gene: .; abundance: few; j_gene: TRBJ1-1
CDR3aa: CASTISGRSQEETQYF; CDR3nt: TGTGCCAGCACAATATCTGGGAGATCACAAGAAGAGACCCAGTACTTC; v_gene: TRBV6-2/TRBV6-3; d_gene: .; abundance: few; j_gene: TRBJ2-5
CDR3aa: CSVEGPPGRVRYSNQPQHF; CDR3nt: TGCAGCGTTGAAGGGCCCCCCGGGAGGGTGAGATATAGCAATCAGCCCCAGCATTTT; v_gene: TRBV29-1; d_gene: .; abundance: few; j_gene: TRBJ1-5
CDR3aa: CASQVIGLNQPQHF; CDR3nt: TGTGCCAGCCAGGTCATCGGGCTCAATCAGCCCCAGCATTTT; v_gene: TRBV12-3/TRBV12-4; d_gene: .; abundance: few; j_gene: TRBJ1-5
CDR3aa: CASTGHPYRSEVNTEAFF; CDR3nt: TGTGCCAGCACGGGACACCCTTATCGTTCGGAGGTGAACACTGAAGCTTTCTTT; v_gene: TRBV19; d_gene: .; abundance: .; j_gene: TRBJ1-1
CDR3aa: CASSYSRSSGANVLTF; CDR3nt: TGTGCCAGCAGTTACTCGCGGAGCTCTGGGGCCAACGTCCTGACTTTC; v_gene: TRBV6-5; d_gene: .; abundance: few; j_gene: TRBJ2-6
CDR3aa: CASSHSTGGTEAFF; CDR3nt: TGTGCCAGCAGCCACTCTACAGGGGGCACTGAAGCTTTCTTT; v_gene: TRBV7-6; d_gene: TRBD1; abundance: .; j_gene: TRBJ1-1
CDR3aa: CASSLLQTGSSYEQYF; CDR3nt: TGTGCCAGCAGCTTGCTCCAGACAGGGAGCTCCTACGAGCAGTACTTC; v_gene: TRBV5-4; d_gene: TRBD1; abundance: .; j_gene: TRBJ2-7
CDR3aa: CASSLERVSTDTQYF; CDR3nt: TGCGCCAGCAGCTTGGAACGTGTCAGCACAGATACGCAGTATTTT; v_gene: TRBV5-1; d_gene: .; abundance: once; j_gene: TRBJ2-3
CDR3aa: CASSTRGYSGANVLTF; CDR3nt: TGTGCCAGCAGTACTCGGGGGTACTCTGGGGCCAACGTCCTGACTTTC; v_gene: TRBV27; d_gene: .; abundance: .; j_gene: TRBJ2-6
CDR3aa: CASSPPGSVDTEAFF; CDR3nt: TGTGCCAGCTCACCACCGGGGTCGGTGGACACTGAAGCTTTCTTT; v_gene: TRBV18; d_gene: .; abundance: .; j_gene: TRBJ1-1
CDR3aa: CASSLTGGFNQPQHF; CDR3nt: TGTGCCAGCAGTTTAACAGGGGGCTTCAATCAGCCCCAGCATTTT; v_gene: TRBV27; d_gene: TRBD1; abundance: .; j_gene: TRBJ1-5
CDR3aa: CSVGRGHMDGELFF; CDR3nt: TGCAGCGTTGGCAGGGGACATATGGACGGGGAGCTGTTTTTT; v_gene: TRBV29-1; d_gene: .; abundance: .; j_gene: TRBJ2-2
CDR3aa: CASSQGTGTGTDTQYF; CDR3nt: TGCGCCAGCAGCCAAGGTACCGGGACAGGCACAGATACGCAGTATTTT; v_gene: TRBV4-1; d_gene: TRBD1; abundance: .; j_gene: TRBJ2-3
CDR3aa: CASSQVWPPGMAYTF; CDR3nt: TGCGCCAGCAGCCAAGTATGGCCCCCCGGAATGGCCTACACCTTC; v_gene: TRBV4-3; d_gene: .; abundance: .; j_gene: TRBJ1-2
CDR3aa: CASSLALDGWNTEAFF; CDR3nt: TGTGCCAGCAGTTTGGCCCTGGACGGCTGGAACACTGAAGCTTTCTTT; v_gene: TRBV12-3/TRBV12-4; d_gene: .; abundance: .; j_gene: TRBJ1-1
CDR3aa: CASSEGVENANYGYTF; CDR3nt: TGTGCCAGCAGTGAAGGTGTGGAAAACGCTAACTATGGCTACACCTTC; v_gene: TRBV2; d_gene: .; abundance: .; j_gene: TRBJ1-2
CDR3aa: CASSVGDRGIRYTF; CDR3nt: TGTGCCAGCAGTGTGGGGGACAGGGGGATCCGCTACACCTTC; v_gene: TRBV2; d_gene: TRBD1; abundance: .; j_gene: TRBJ1-2
CDR3aa: CASSPGQGVTDTQYF; CDR3nt: TGTGCCAGCAGTCCCGGACAGGGAGTCACAGATACGCAGTATTTT; v_gene: TRBV7-9; d_gene: TRBD1; abundance: .; j_gene: TRBJ2-3
CDR3aa: CASTPSGGDTEAFF; CDR3nt: TGTGCCAGCACCCCCTCCGGAGGGGACACTGAAGCTTTCTTT; v_gene: TRBV12-3/TRBV12-4; d_gene: .; abundance: few; j_gene: TRBJ1-1
CDR3aa: CASSLDGVSYEQYF; CDR3nt: TGTGCCAGCAGCTTAGATGGGGTCTCCTACGAGCAGTACTTC; v_gene: TRBV7-8; d_gene: .; abundance: .; j_gene: TRBJ2-7
CDR3aa: CSARGGTSGGTDTQYF; CDR3nt: TGCAGTGCTAGGGGGGGGACTAGCGGGGGAACAGATACGCAGTATTTT; v_gene: TRBV20-1; d_gene: TRBD2; abundance: few; j_gene: TRBJ2-3
CDR3aa: CASSEHQGWPEAFF; CDR3nt: TGTGCCAGCAGTGAACATCAGGGATGGCCTGAAGCTTTCTTT; v_gene: TRBV28; d_gene: .; abundance: many; j_gene: TRBJ1-1
CDR3aa: CSARDLPYGYTF; CDR3nt: TGCAGTGCTAGAGACCTTCCGTATGGCTACACCTTC; v_gene: TRBV20-1; d_gene: .; abundance: .; j_gene: TRBJ1-2
CDR3aa: CASSQYRGALQETQYF; CDR3nt: TGCGCCAGCAGCCAGTACAGGGGGGCCCTCCAAGAGACCCAGTACTTC; v_gene: TRBV4-1; d_gene: TRBD1; abundance: few; j_gene: TRBJ2-5
CDR3aa: CASGGRLIQGYTF; CDR3nt: TGTGCCAGCGGGGGCAGGCTAATACAAGGCTACACCTTC; v_gene: TRBV2; d_gene: .; abundance: .; j_gene: TRBJ1-2
CDR3aa: CASSLGRAPLNTEAFF; CDR3nt: TGTGCCAGCAGCTTAGGCAGGGCTCCATTGAACACTGAAGCTTTCTTT; v_gene: TRBV7-8; d_gene: .; abundance: .; j_gene: TRBJ1-1
CDR3aa: CAISERGLSYNEQFF; CDR3nt: TGTGCCATCAGCGAGCGGGGCCTCTCCTACAATGAGCAGTTCTTC; v_gene: TRBV10-3; d_gene: TRBD2; abundance: .; j_gene: TRBJ2-1
CDR3aa: CASSQDSGQETQYF; CDR3nt: TGCGCCAGCAGCCAAGATTCGGGGCAAGAGACCCAGTACTTC; v_gene: TRBV4-3; d_gene: .; abundance: .; j_gene: TRBJ2-5